The source of this TCR beta chain is a study of T cell repertoires in cytomegalovirus infection. TCRdb reanalysed the reads using MiXCR and keeps one entry per CDR3 protein. The sample holds about 440,000 distinct CDR3 sequences; 30% to 40% are singletons and the top ten take about 13%. V dropped 4 bases and J dropped 4; count of bases not matched to a gene: 16. CDR3 length: 18 amino acids. Germline assignment: CDR1 MNHEY and CDR2 SMNVEV (reference sequence). This clonotype was seen a few times. Its cognate antigen is unknown. Study-level points and caveats: The cumulative frequency of public TCR beta families identified carriers of CMV plus the relevant HLA. The ex vivo response showed dominance by HLA-C-restricted CMV-specific TCR beta clonotypes.

This clonotype originated in a human donor in good health (CMV status not recorded). Some clones in this sample may be carry-over from other donors' samples. The sequenced sample was PBMCs. The V and J genes are TRBV27 and TRBJ1-1; 9 positions agree with TRBD1. The CDR3 region has the DNA TGTGCCAGCAGTTCACATGTCCCGGGACAGGGTTTGGGCACTGAAGCTTTCTTT. Translated: CASSSHVPGQGLGTEAFF.